This T cell receptor beta chain came from a study of cytomegalovirus exposure and HLA in healthy donors. The V gene's germline CDR1 is MNHNY and CDR2 SVGAGI (reference sequence). This CDR3 has 13 residues. PCR used 60 Vbeta primers and 13 Jbeta primers. Authors' processing steps: The authors later counted around 80 million unique TCR beta chains, some 11 million of them shared. Repertoires were generated with immunoSEQ multiplex PCR, while TCRdb's copy carries only in-frame clones and drops some. V and J calls and clone size are copied from that table; D and trimming were computed from the DNA. Of about 190,000 clones in the sample, around 82% were seen once. General study findings and limits: Most likely, a cluster of highly shared sequence variants arose as a sequencing artifact. In a later analysis, an Asian-associated ancestry cluster reportedly showed fewer N-insertions than the approximately 640-donor mean. TCR beta V segments were, for the most part, productive about 87% or about 30% of the time in an earlier analysis.

On this clone: Antigen unknown.

The TCR sequence derives from a boy aged 10-17 years in good health and CMV-seronegative. The sequenced sample was PBMCs. The rearrangement links TRBV6-6 to TRBJ2-5; TRBD2 matches at 7 bases. The J call is doubtful: the DNA matches TRBJ2-7 better. CDR3: CASSSGTTYEQYF. CDR3 bases: TGTGCCAGCAGTTCCGGGACTACCTACGAGCAGTACTTC.